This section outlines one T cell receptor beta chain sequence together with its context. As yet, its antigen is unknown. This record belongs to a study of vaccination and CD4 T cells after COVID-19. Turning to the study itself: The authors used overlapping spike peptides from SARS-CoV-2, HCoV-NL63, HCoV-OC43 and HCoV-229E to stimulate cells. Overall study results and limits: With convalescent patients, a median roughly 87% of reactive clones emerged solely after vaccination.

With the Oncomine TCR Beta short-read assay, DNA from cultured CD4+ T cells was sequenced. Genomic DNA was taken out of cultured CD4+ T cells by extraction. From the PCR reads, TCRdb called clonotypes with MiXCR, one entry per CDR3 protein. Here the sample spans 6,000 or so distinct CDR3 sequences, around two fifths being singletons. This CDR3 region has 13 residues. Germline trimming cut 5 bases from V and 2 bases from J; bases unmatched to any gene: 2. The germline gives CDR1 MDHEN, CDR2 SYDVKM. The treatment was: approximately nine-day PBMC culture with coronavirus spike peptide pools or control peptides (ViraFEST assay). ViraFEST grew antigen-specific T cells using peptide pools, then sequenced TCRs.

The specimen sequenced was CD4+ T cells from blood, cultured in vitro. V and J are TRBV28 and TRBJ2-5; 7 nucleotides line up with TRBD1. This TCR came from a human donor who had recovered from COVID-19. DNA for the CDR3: TGTGCCAGCAGTGGGGGACAGCAAGAGACCCAGTACTTC. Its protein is CASSGGQQETQYF.